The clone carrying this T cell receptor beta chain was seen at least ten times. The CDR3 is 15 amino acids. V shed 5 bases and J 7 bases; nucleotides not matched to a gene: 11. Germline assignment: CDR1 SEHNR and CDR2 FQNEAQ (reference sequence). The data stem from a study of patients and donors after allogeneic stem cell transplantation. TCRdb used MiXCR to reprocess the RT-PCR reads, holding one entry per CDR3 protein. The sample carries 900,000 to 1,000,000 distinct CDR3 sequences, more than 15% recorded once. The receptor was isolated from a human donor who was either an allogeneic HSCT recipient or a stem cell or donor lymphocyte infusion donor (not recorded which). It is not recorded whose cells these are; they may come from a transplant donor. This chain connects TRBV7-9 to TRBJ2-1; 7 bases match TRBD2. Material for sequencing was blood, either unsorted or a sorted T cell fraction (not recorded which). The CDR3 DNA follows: TGTGCCAGCAGCCGGCTGGCGGGAGCGGAAAATGAGCAGTTCTTC. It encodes CASSRLAGAENEQFF.